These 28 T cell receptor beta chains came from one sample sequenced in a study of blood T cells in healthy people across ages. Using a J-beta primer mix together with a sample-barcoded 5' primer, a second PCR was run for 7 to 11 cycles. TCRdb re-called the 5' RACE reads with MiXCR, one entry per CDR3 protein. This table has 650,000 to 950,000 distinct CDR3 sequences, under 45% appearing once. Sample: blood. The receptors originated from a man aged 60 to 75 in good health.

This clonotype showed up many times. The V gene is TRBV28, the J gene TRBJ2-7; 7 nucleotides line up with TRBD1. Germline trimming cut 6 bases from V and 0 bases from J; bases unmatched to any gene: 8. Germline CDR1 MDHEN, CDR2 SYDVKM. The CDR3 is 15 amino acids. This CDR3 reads CASRSASGGSYEQYF. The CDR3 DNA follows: TGTGCCAGCAGATCCGCCTCAGGGGGCTCCTACGAGCAGTACTTC.

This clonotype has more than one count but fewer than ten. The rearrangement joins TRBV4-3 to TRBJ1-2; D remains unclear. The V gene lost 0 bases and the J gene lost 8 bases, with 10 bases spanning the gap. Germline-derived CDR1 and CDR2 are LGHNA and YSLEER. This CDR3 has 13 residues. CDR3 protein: CASSQDPGRGYTF. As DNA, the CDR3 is TGCGCCAGCAGCCAAGACCCGGGCCGCGGCTACACCTTC.

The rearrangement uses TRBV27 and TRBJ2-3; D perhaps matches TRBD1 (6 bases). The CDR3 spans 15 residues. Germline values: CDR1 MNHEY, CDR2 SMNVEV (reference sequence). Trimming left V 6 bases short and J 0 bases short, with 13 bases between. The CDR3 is CASSTGTPSTDTQYF. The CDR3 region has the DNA TGTGCCAGCAGCACCGGGACACCAAGCACAGATACGCAGTATTTT.

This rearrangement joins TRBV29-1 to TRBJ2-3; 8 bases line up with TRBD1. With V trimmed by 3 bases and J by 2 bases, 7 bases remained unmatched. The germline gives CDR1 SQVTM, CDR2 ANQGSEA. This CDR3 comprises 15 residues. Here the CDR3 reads CSVDTGTGFTDTQYF. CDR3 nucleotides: TGCAGCGTTGATACCGGGACAGGTTTCACAGATACGCAGTATTTT.

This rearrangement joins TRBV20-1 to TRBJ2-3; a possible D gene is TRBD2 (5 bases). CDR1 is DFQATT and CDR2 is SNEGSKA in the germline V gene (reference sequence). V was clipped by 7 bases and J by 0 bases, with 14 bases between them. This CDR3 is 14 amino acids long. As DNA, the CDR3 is TGCAGTGGCGGGCGACGACTGAGCACAGATACGCAGTATTTT. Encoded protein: CSGGRRLSTDTQYF.

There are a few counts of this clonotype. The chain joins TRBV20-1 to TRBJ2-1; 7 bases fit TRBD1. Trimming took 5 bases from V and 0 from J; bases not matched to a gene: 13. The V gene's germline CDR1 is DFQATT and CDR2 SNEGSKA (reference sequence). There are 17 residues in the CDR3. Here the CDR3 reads CSAPTPRWDSSYNEQFF. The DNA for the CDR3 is TGCAGTGCTCCAACTCCCAGGTGGGACAGCTCCTACAATGAGCAGTTCTTC.

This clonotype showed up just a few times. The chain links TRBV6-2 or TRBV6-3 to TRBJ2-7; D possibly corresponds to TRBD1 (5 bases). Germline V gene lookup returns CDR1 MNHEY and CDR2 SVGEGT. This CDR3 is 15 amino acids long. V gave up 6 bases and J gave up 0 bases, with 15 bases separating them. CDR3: CASSRQRLYSYEQYF. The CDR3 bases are TGTGCCAGCAGCCGACAGCGACTCTACTCCTACGAGCAGTACTTC.

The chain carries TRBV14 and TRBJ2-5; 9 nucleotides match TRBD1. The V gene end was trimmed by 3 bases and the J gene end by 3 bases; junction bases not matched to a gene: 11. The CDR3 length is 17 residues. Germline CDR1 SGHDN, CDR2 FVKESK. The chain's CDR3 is CASSQDRGAMLEETQYF. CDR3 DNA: TGTGCCAGCAGCCAGGACAGGGGCGCGATGTTGGAAGAGACCCAGTACTTC.

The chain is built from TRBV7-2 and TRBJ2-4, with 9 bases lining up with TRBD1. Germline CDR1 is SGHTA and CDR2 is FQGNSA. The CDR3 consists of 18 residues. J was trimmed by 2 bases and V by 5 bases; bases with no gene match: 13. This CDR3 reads CASSPPRVGTGTKNIQYF. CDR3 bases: TGTGCCAGCAGCCCTCCTCGAGTCGGGACAGGGACCAAAAACATTCAGTACTTC.

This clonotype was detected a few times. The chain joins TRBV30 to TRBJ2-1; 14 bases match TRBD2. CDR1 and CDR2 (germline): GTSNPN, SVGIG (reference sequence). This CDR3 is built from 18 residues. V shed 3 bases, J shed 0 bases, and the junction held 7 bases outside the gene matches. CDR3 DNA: TGTGCCTGGAGACCGGGACTAGCGGGGGCCAGCTCCTACAATGAGCAGTTCTTC. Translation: CAWRPGLAGASSYNEQFF.

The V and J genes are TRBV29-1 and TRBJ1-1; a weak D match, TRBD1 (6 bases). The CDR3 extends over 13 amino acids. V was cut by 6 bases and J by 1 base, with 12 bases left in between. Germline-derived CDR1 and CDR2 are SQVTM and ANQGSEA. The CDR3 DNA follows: TGCAGCGTGGTGGACAGTTGGAACACTGAAGCTTTCTTT. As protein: CSVVDSWNTEAFF.

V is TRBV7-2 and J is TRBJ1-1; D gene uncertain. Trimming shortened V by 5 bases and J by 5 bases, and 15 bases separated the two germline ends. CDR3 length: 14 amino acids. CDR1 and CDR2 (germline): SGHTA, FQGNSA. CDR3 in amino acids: CASSRAGGQTEAFF. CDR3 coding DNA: TGTGCCAGCAGCCGGGCGGGAGGGCAAACTGAAGCTTTCTTT.

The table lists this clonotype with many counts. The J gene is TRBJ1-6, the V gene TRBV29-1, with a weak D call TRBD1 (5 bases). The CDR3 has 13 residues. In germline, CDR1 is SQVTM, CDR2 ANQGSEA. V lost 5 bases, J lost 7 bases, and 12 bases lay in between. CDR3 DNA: TGCAGCGTTCAGGGCACTAGGAATTCACCCCTCCACTTT. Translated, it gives CSVQGTRNSPLHF.

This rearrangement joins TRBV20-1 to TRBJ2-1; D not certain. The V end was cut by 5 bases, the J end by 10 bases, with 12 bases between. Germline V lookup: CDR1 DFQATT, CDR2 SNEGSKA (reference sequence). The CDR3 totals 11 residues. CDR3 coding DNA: TGCAGTGCTCACAGCACCTACGAGCAGTTCTTC. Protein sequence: CSAHSTYEQFF.

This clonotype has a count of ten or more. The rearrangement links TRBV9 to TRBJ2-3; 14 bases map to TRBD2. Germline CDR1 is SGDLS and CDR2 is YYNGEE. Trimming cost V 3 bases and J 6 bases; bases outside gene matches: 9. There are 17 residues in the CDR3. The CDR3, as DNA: TGTGCCAGCAGCGGATTGACTAGCGGGGGGGCAAGGGATACGCAGTATTTT. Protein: CASSGLTSGGARDTQYF. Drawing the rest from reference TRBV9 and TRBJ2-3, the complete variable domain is DSGVTQTPKHLITATGQRVTLRCSPRSGDLSVYWYQQSLDQGLQFLIQYYNGEERAKGNILERFSAQQFPDLHSELNLSSLELGDSALYFCASSGLTSGGARDTQYFGPGTRLTVL.

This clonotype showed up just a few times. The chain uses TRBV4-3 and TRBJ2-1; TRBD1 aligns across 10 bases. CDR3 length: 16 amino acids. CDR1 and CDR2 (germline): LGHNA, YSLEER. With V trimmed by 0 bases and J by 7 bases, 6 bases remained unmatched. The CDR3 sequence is CASSQDRQGARNEQFF. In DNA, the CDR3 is TGCGCCAGCAGCCAAGATCGACAGGGGGCAAGGAATGAGCAGTTCTTC.

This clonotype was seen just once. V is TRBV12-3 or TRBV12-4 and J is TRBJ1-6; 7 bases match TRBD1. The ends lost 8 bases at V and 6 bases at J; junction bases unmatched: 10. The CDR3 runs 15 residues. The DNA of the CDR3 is TGTGCCAGCGCACTACAGGGGTGGGGTAATTCACCCCTCCACTTT. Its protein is CASALQGWGNSPLHF.

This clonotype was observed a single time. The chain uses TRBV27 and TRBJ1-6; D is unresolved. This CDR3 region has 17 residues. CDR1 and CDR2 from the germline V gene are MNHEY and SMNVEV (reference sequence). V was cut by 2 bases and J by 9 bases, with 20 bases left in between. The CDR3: CASSLRVTRADASPLHF. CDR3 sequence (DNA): TGTGCCAGCAGTTTAAGGGTGACAAGGGCAGATGCTTCACCCCTCCACTTT.

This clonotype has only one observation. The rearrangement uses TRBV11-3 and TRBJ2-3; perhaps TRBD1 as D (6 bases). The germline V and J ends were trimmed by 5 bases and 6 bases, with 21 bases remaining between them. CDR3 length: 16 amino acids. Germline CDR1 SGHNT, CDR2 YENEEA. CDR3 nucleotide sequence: TGTGCCAGCAGCGTAGGAAGAAGGGACACTCGGGATACGCAGTATTTT. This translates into CASSVGRRDTRDTQYF.

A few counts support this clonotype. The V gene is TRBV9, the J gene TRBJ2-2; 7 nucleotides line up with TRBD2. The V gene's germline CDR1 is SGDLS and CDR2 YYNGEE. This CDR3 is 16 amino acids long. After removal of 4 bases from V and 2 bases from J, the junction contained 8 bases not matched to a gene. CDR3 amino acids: CASSRPGLQNTGELFF. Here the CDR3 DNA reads TGTGCCAGCAGCAGACCGGGACTACAAAACACCGGGGAGCTGTTTTTT.

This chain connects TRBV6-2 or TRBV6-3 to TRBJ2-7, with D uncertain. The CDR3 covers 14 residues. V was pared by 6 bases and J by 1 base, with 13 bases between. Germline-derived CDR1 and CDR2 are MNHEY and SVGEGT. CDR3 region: CASSPPLLSYEQYF. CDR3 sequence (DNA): TGTGCCAGCAGCCCTCCACTCCTATCCTACGAGCAGTACTTC.

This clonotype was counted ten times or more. The CDR3 is CASSVGTTREKLFF. Written as DNA, the CDR3 is TGTGCCAGCAGCGTAGGAACAACCCGGGAGAAACTGTTTTTT. V is TRBV9 and J is TRBJ1-4; D gene ambiguous. CDR1 is SGDLS, CDR2 YYNGEE, per germline. Trimming left V 0 bases short and J 11 bases short, with 14 bases between. The CDR3 covers 14 residues.

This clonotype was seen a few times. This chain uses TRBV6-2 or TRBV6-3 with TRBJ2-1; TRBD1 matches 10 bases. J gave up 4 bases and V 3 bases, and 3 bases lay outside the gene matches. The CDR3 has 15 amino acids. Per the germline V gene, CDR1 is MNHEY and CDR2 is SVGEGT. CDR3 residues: CASSYRDRGYNEQFF. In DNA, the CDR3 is TGTGCCAGCAGTTATAGGGACAGGGGATACAATGAGCAGTTCTTC.

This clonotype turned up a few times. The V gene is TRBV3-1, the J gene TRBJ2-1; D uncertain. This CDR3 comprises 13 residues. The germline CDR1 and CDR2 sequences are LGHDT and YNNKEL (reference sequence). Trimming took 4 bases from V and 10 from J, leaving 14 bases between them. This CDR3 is CASSPLLLREQFF. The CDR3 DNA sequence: TGTGCCAGCAGCCCCTTACTTCTAAGGGAGCAGTTCTTC.

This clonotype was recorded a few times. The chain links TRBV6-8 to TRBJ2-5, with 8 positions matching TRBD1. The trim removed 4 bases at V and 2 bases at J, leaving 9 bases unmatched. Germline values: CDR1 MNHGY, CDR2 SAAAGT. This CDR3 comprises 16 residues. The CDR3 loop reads CASSFQDRERQETQYF. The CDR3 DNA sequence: TGTGCCAGCAGTTTTCAGGACAGGGAAAGGCAAGAGACCCAGTACTTC.

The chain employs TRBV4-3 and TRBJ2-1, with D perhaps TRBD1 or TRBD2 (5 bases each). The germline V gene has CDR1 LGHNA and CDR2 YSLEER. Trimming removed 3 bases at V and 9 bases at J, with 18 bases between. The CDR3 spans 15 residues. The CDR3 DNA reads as TGCGCCAGCAGCCAGGAGCAGGGAGTCCGGAGTGAGCAGTTCTTC. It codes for CASSQEQGVRSEQFF.

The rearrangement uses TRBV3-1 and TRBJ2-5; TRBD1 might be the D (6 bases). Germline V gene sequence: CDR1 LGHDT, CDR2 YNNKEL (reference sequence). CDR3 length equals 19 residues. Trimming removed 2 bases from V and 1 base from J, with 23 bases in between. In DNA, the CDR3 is TGTGCCAGCAGCCAATTCACCTCCCAGGGACACTGGGTCCAAGAGACCCAGTACTTC. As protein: CASSQFTSQGHWVQETQYF.

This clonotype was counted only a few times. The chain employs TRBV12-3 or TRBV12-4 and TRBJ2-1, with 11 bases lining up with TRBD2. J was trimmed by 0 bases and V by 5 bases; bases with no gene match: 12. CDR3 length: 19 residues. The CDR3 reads CASSPWVAGGGSSYNEQFF. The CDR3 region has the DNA TGTGCCAGCAGTCCTTGGGTAGCGGGGGGGGGGAGCTCCTACAATGAGCAGTTCTTC.